These 21 T cell receptor beta chains originate from one sample sequenced in a study of T-cell memory formation after mild COVID-19. MiXCR was run by TCRdb on the 5' RACE reads, yielding one entry per CDR3 protein. There are 350,000 to 550,000 distinct CDR3 sequences in the sample; approximately 18% occur only once, and approximately 21% lies in the top ten. The specimen sequenced was PBMCs or a T cell subset sorted from them (not recorded which). The source of these receptors is a man between 18 and 29 years old who had mild COVID-19 (a few samples of this study predate the infection). Cell type and time point are not known.

The gene calls are TRBV2 and TRBJ2-5, with a possible D match to TRBD2 (7 bases). Germline loops: CDR1 SNHLY, CDR2 FYNNEI. CDR3 length: 15 amino acids. Trimming left V 0 bases short and J 5 bases short, with 13 bases between. The CDR3 nucleotides are TGTGCCAGCAGTGAAGCGGGGGGGCCGGGGGAGACCCAGTACTTC. Translation: CASSEAGGPGETQYF.

The chain has TRBV20-1 and TRBJ1-6; possibly TRBD1 for D (6 bases). The CDR3 is 16 amino acids. Germline V gene sequence: CDR1 DFQATT, CDR2 SNEGSKA (reference sequence). V was cut by 0 bases and J by 7 bases, with 16 bases left in between. Written as DNA, the CDR3 is TGCAGTGCTAGAGATGTCACCCTAGGGGGAAATTCACCCCTCCACTTT. This gives the protein CSARDVTLGGNSPLHF.

This clonotype was seen a single time. The chain links TRBV5-6 to TRBJ1-2; no clear D gene. This CDR3 is built from 13 residues. The germline V gene has CDR1 SGHDT and CDR2 YYEEEE. Deletions cut 0 bases from V and 5 bases from J, with 8 bases between. For the CDR3, the DNA is TGTGCCAGCAGCTTGGATAATCGGTATGGCTACACCTTC. Protein sequence: CASSLDNRYGYTF. The variable domain in full, completed from reference TRBV5-6 and TRBJ1-2, reads DAGVTQSPTHLIKTRGQQVTLRCSPKSGHDTVSWYQQALGQGPQFIFQYYEEEERQRGNFPDRFSGHQFPNYSSELNVNALLLGDSALYLCASSLDNRYGYTFGSGTRLTVV.

This clonotype showed up just a few times. This chain uses TRBV12-3 or TRBV12-4 with TRBJ1-4; D might be TRBD1 (6 bases). Trimming removed 5 bases at V and 8 bases at J, with 18 bases between. The CDR3 extends over 15 amino acids. The DNA of the CDR3 is TGTGCCAGCAGTCCCTCAGGGGAGATAGGGGAAAAACTGTTTTTT. This translates into CASSPSGEIGEKLFF.

This clonotype was counted many times. The chain employs TRBV12-3 or TRBV12-4 and TRBJ1-2; D may be TRBD1 (6 bases). This CDR3 region has 12 residues. V was shortened by 2 bases and J by 8 bases, with 9 bases between the two germline ends. CDR3 loop: CASSLTGRGYTF. The CDR3 DNA is TGTGCCAGCAGTTTAACAGGGCGAGGCTACACCTTC.

About this clonotype itself: An end of the junction does not agree with germline; a read error may underlie this. This rearrangement joins TRBV10-3 to TRBJ1-5; a weak D match, TRBD1 (5 bases). CDR1 and CDR2 from the germline V gene are ENHRY and SYGVKD. The CDR3 runs 14 residues. CDR3 sequence: CDISTGGSRQPQHF. The DNA for the CDR3 is TGTGACATCAGTACGGGGGGATCCCGTCAGCCCCAGCATTTT.

There are many counts of this clonotype. V is TRBV7-8 and J is TRBJ2-7; possibly TRBD1 for D (6 bases). Germline V gene data show CDR1 as SGHVS and CDR2 as FQNEAQ. The CDR3 consists of 13 residues. V shed 5 bases and J shed 3 bases, with 11 bases lying between them. DNA of the CDR3: TGTGCCAGCAGCCTGGACAGCCTCTACGAGCAGTACGTC. Protein: CASSLDSLYEQYV.

The rearrangement uses TRBV20-1 and TRBJ1-1, with D uncertain. Trimming took 3 bases from V and 2 from J, leaving 10 bases between them. Germline V gene data show CDR1 as DFQATT and CDR2 as SNEGSKA (reference sequence). This CDR3 contains 13 residues. The CDR3 nucleotides are TGCAGTGCTAGCGGGGAGGTCAACACTGAAGCTTTCTTT. Translated, it gives CSASGEVNTEAFF.

This sequence joins TRBV4-1 and TRBJ1-2; TRBD1 agrees at 11 bases. The CDR3 is 14 amino acids. Unmatched junction bases numbered 4, after V lost 4 bases and J lost 6 bases. Looked up from germline, CDR1 is MGHRA and CDR2 is YSYEKL. The CDR3 reads CASSPGDRGDGYTF. In nucleotides, the CDR3 is TGCGCCAGCAGCCCTGGGGACAGGGGGGATGGCTACACCTTC.

A few counts support this clonotype. The CDR3 nucleotides are TGCGCCAGCAGCTTGGGTGGAATCGGACCTTTTGAGGAGACCCAGTACTTC. This translates into CASSLGGIGPFEETQYF. The chain joins TRBV5-1 to TRBJ2-5, with D uncertain. This CDR3 spans 17 amino acids. Germline loops: CDR1 SGHRS, CDR2 YFSETQ. Trimming removed 0 bases from V and 5 bases from J, with 20 bases in between.

The rearrangement joins TRBV5-1 to TRBJ2-2; D is undetermined. Germline CDR1 SGHRS, CDR2 YFSETQ. CDR3 length: 12 residues. Trimming stripped 6 bases from V and 8 bases from J, with 11 bases between. The CDR3 region has the DNA TGCGCCAGCATAGGTCCGGCGGGGGAGCTGTTTTTT. Amino acids: CASIGPAGELFF.

This clonotype was seen only a few times. The V and J genes are TRBV7-7 and TRBJ2-1; a weak D match, TRBD2 (5 bases). Germline lookup yields CDR1 SSHAT and CDR2 FNYEAQ (reference sequence). V lost 5 bases, J lost 4 bases, and 18 bases lay in between. The CDR3 spans 16 residues. CDR3 coding DNA: TGTGCCAGCAGCCGTACGGACCTCTCGGGGTACAATGAGCAGTTCTTC. As protein: CASSRTDLSGYNEQFF.

This rearrangement joins TRBV12-5 to TRBJ1-1; D is undetermined. V was trimmed by 1 base and J by 4 bases, leaving 7 bases between them. Germline assignment: CDR1 LGHNT and CDR2 FRNRAP. The CDR3 covers 13 residues. The CDR3 loop reads CASGLEVGTEAFF. The CDR3 nucleotides are TGTGCTAGTGGTTTGGAGGTGGGCACTGAAGCTTTCTTT.

A remark on this clonotype: Relative to the germline gene, one junction end is altered; a read error may explain this. DNA of the CDR3: TGTGCCAGCAGTCCTACTTTGCGGGGATTCTCCTATAAGTCACCCCTCCACTTT. Its protein product is CASSPTLRGFSYKSPLHF. V is TRBV7-6 and J is TRBJ1-6, with D uncertain. The CDR3 is made up of 18 amino acids. Germline CDR1 and CDR2: SGHVS and FNYEAQ.

The gene calls are TRBV20-1 and TRBJ2-7; 7 bases fit TRBD1. V was clipped by 6 bases and J by 0 bases; unmatched bases: 8. The CDR3 runs to 14 residues. CDR1 is DFQATT, CDR2 SNEGSKA, per germline (reference sequence). CDR3 DNA sequence: TGCAGTGCCCTTCCGGACAGGAGCTCCTACGAGCAGTACGTC. It codes for CSALPDRSSYEQYV.

A few counts support this clonotype. This sequence joins TRBV28 and TRBJ1-5, with D possibly matching TRBD1 (5 bases). From germline, CDR1 is MDHEN and CDR2 SYDVKM. Trimming cost V 1 base and J 1 base, with 11 bases left between them. The CDR3 extends over 16 amino acids. The CDR3 DNA is TGTGCCAGCAGTTTATCCCCCGGACAAAGCAATCAGCCCCAGCATTTT. Its translation is CASSLSPGQSNQPQHF.

The V and J genes are TRBV6-5 and TRBJ1-1; tentative D call: TRBD1 (5 bases). The CDR3 has 14 amino acids. Trimming left V 0 bases short and J 5 bases short, with 10 bases between. The germline CDR1 and CDR2 sequences are MNHEY and SVGAGI. The CDR3: CASSYSGAGTEAFF. CDR3 DNA: TGTGCCAGCAGTTACTCAGGGGCAGGGACTGAAGCTTTCTTT.

The rearrangement joins TRBV5-5 to TRBJ1-6; no clear D. The V end lost 0 bases, the J end lost 14 bases, and 12 bases lay between the germline ends. This CDR3 is 13 amino acids long. Germline CDR1 is SGHKS and CDR2 is YYEKEE (reference sequence). The CDR3 sequence is CASSLAAPEALHF. CDR3 sequence (DNA): TGTGCCAGCAGCTTGGCAGCGCCCGAGGCCCTCCACTTT.

The gene calls are TRBV5-1 and TRBJ2-7, with a weak D call TRBD1 (6 bases). From germline, CDR1 is SGHRS and CDR2 YFSETQ. The V end lost 1 base, the J end lost 0 bases, and 8 bases lay between the germline ends. The CDR3 runs to 14 residues. The CDR3 sequence is CASSLTGPSYEQYF. The CDR3, as DNA: TGCGCCAGCAGCTTGACAGGGCCCTCCTACGAGCAGTACTTC. Together with reference TRBV5-1 and TRBJ2-7, the CDR3 gives the full variable domain: KAGVTQTPRYLIKTRGQQVTLSCSPISGHRSVSWYQQTPGQGLQFLFEYFSETQRNKGNFPGRFSGRQFSNSRSEMNVSTLELGDSALYLCASSLTGPSYEQYFGPGTRLTVT.

This clonotype was seen repeatedly, ten times or more. The gene calls are TRBV7-2 and TRBJ1-1; D is undetermined. The V end lost 1 base, the J end lost 4 bases, and 16 bases lay between the germline ends. This CDR3 contains 16 residues. The germline V gene has CDR1 SGHTA and CDR2 FQGNSA. The CDR3 DNA follows: TGTGCCAGCAGCTTAGAGGGCTTAGGCGTCCGCACTGAAGCTTTCTTT. Amino acids: CASSLEGLGVRTEAFF.

A few counts support this clonotype. This chain joins TRBV2 and TRBJ2-7; D is unclear. The CDR3 runs 13 residues. Germline V CDR1 and CDR2: SNHLY, FYNNEI. Trimming took off 7 bases at V and 1 base at J, with 11 bases between the two ends. This CDR3 reads CASKGELSYEQYV. CDR3 sequence (DNA): TGTGCCAGCAAAGGCGAGCTATCCTACGAGCAGTACGTC.